The rows below give T cell receptor beta chains drawn from one sample of a study of vaccination and CD4 T cells after COVID-19. TCRdb passed the PCR reads through MiXCR, listing each CDR3 protein once. The sample holds some 10,000 distinct CDR3 sequences, under 50% seen once. These TCRs' antigens remain unknown. Sequencing was performed on cultured CD4+ T cells from blood, taken after SARS-CoV-2 vaccination. Every receptor here comes from a human donor with COVID-19. Both conserved end residues are part of each CDR3. A D gene is named only where the DNA matches it firmly. Not every row has a clone size; where given, it reads once, few, many or a size class.

V gene,clone size,J gene,D gene,CDR3 protein,CDR3 DNA
TRBV12-3/TRBV12-4,large,TRBJ2-5,.,CASSPRTRTGETQYF,TGTGCCAGCAGTCCCAGGACTAGGACAGGGGAGACCCAGTACTTC
TRBV6-1,few,TRBJ2-1,.,CASSENGNEQFF,TGTGCCAGCAGTGAAAATGGCAATGAGCAGTTCTTC
TRBV6-1,.,TRBJ2-7,TRBD1,CASSQDRGVHEQYF,TGTGCCAGCAGTCAAGACAGGGGGGTTCACGAGCAGTACTTC
TRBV19,.,TRBJ2-7,TRBD1,CASSTRDRPSYEQYF,TGTGCCAGTAGTACCCGGGACAGGCCATCCTACGAGCAGTACTTC
TRBV6-5,.,TRBJ1-5,.,CASSYRESQPQHF,TGTGCCAGCAGTTACCGGGAAAGTCAGCCCCAGCATTTT
TRBV27,.,TRBJ1-6,.,CASSPSRERSPLHF,TGTGCCAGCAGTCCATCAAGAGAGCGGTCACCCCTCCACTTT
TRBV5-1,few,TRBJ1-6,TRBD1,CASSNGTGGFNSPLHF,TGCGCCAGCAGCAACGGGACAGGGGGTTTTAATTCACCCCTCCACTTT
TRBV5-4,.,TRBJ2-5,.,CASSLFVSETQYF,TGTGCCAGCAGCTTGTTCGTCTCTGAGACCCAGTACTTC
TRBV12-5,.,TRBJ1-1,TRBD1,CASGLPGDRGLAEAFF,TGTGCTAGTGGTTTGCCAGGGGACAGGGGGCTTGCTGAAGCTTTCTTT
TRBV4-3,.,TRBJ1-6,.,CASSQVSGSPLHF,TGCGCCAGCAGCCAAGTTTCCGGATCACCCCTCCACTTT
TRBV6-1,few,TRBJ2-2,.,CASTGRVLSGELFF,TGTGCCAGCACTGGCAGGGTGTTATCCGGGGAGCTGTTTTTT
TRBV20-1,few,TRBJ1-5,.,CSAGELWNQPQHF,TGCAGTGCTGGGGAACTTTGGAATCAGCCCCAGCATTTT
TRBV7-2,.,TRBJ2-5,.,CASSLAGPTGRTQYF,TGTGCCAGCAGCTTAGCAGGACCCACGGGTCGCACCCAGTACTTC
TRBV5-4,few,TRBJ1-2,TRBD1,CASSLEQGGYGYTF,TGTGCCAGCAGCTTAGAACAGGGGGGTTATGGCTACACCTTC
TRBV12-3/TRBV12-4,.,TRBJ1-5,.,CASSLASGQPQHF,TGTGCCAGCAGTTTAGCGAGTGGCCAGCCCCAGCATTTT
TRBV20-1,.,TRBJ1-4,TRBD1,CSAKTGRYNEKLFF,TGCAGTGCGAAGACAGGGCGATATAATGAAAAACTGTTTTTT
TRBV18,few,TRBJ1-1,.,CASSPTVRAMNTEAFF,TGTGCCAGCTCACCTACAGTCCGGGCTATGAACACTGAAGCTTTCTTT
TRBV20-1,few,TRBJ2-5,TRBD2,CSAKMGLAGQETQYF,TGCAGTGCTAAGATGGGACTAGCGGGCCAAGAGACCCAGTACTTC
TRBV6-5,few,TRBJ2-3,.,CASSYRPKAGTTDTQYF,TGTGCCAGCAGTTATAGGCCGAAGGCAGGGACCACAGATACGCAGTATTTT
TRBV20-1,.,TRBJ1-6,.,CSARDPMKSGDSPLHF,TGCAGTGCTAGAGATCCAATGAAGTCGGGCGATTCACCCCTCCACTTT
TRBV6-1,few,TRBJ2-3,.,CASSLVNTQYF,TGTGCCAGCAGCTTAGTGAATACGCAGTATTTT
TRBV12-3/TRBV12-4,.,TRBJ1-6,.,CASSFLAGNNSPLHF,TGTGCCAGCAGTTTCCTGGCAGGCAATAATTCACCCCTCCACTTT
TRBV7-9,.,TRBJ1-3,.,CASVPRGGKAGNTIYF,TGTGCCAGCGTCCCAAGGGGGGGAAAGGCTGGAAACACCATATATTTT
TRBV12-5,once,TRBJ1-5,TRBD1,CASGKPGQITAQHF,TGTGCTAGTGGCAAGCCGGGACAGATTACCGCCCAGCATTTT
TRBV20-1,few,TRBJ2-7,.,CSATPRDIQSSYEQYF,TGCAGTGCTACTCCCCGGGACATCCAAAGCTCCTACGAGCAGTACTTC
TRBV20-1,.,TRBJ2-1,.,CSARRASRGGEQFF,TGCAGTGCTAGACGGGCCTCGCGAGGTGGTGAGCAGTTCTTC
TRBV7-6,few,TRBJ2-3,.,CASSFLKQTADTQYF,TGTGCCAGCAGCTTCCTAAAACAGACAGCAGATACGCAGTATTTT
TRBV24-1,.,TRBJ1-6,.,CATPRMGSDSPLHF,TGTGCCACCCCTAGGATGGGATCCGATTCACCCCTCCACTTT
TRBV18,.,TRBJ1-6,.,CASSPPFASDNSPLHF,TGTGCCAGCTCACCACCCTTTGCCTCCGATAATTCACCCCTCCACTTT
TRBV7-8,few,TRBJ1-5,.,CASSVMGAFSNQPQHF,TGTGCCAGCAGTGTCATGGGGGCATTTAGCAATCAGCCCCAGCATTTT
TRBV20-1,.,TRBJ2-3,.,CSARRFEGSTDTQYF,TGCAGTGCTAGGCGGTTTGAGGGGAGCACAGATACGCAGTATTTT
TRBV20-1,few,TRBJ2-7,TRBD1,CSAPTGNEQYF,TGCAGTGCGCCGACAGGGAACGAGCAGTACTTC
TRBV6-5,.,TRBJ2-2,.,CASSWDLGGPGELFF,TGTGCCAGCAGTTGGGACCTGGGGGGGCCCGGGGAGCTGTTTTTT
TRBV5-6,.,TRBJ1-2,.,CASSLTRQWGYTF,TGTGCCAGCAGCCTTACCCGACAGTGGGGCTACACCTTC
TRBV7-2,.,TRBJ1-6,.,CASSQDSSPLHF,TGTGCCAGCAGCCAGGACTCCTCACCCCTCCACTTT
TRBV7-2,hyperexpanded,TRBJ2-7,.,CASSFGSSSYEQYF,TGTGCCAGCAGCTTCGGCAGTAGCTCCTACGAGCAGTACTTC
TRBV12-3/TRBV12-4,.,TRBJ1-1,.,CASSLGGSGKTEAFF,TGTGCCAGCAGCCTAGGGGGGTCAGGGAAGACTGAAGCTTTCTTT
TRBV2,.,TRBJ2-7,.,CAISGGFEQYF,TGTGCCATCTCAGGAGGGTTCGAGCAGTACTTC